This T cell receptor beta chain was documented in a study of shared clonotypes between healthy human individuals. As handled by the study authors: In the immunoSEQ data, sequences were junction-only and lacked quality scores, so filtering differed. Assay: immunoSEQ multiplex PCR; the TCRdb copy retains only in-frame clones and omits some. The V and J calls and clone size come from that table; D and trimming were worked out from the DNA. The profile shows a few hundred thousand clones, about 74% of them singletons. V was clipped by 0 bases and J by 2 bases, with 13 bases between them. The CDR3 runs 16 residues. Germline-derived CDR1 and CDR2 are LGHNA and YNFKEQ.

V gene TRBV4-2 combines with J gene TRBJ2-5; D gene uncertain. Source material: memory CD4+ T cells sorted from blood. The subset: CD45RA-negative fraction. The TCR sequence derives from a young man in good health. As DNA, the CDR3 is TGTGCCAGCAGCCAAGATATATCGTGGGAACAAGAGACCCAGTACTTC. Translating gives CASSQDISWEQETQYF.